This T cell receptor beta chain comes out of a study of beta chain features in type 1 diabetes (dated by TCRdb to the late 2010s). About the study as a whole: Patients and healthy donors did not differ in mean age, gender distribution, total cell number or subset yield. A total of roughly 100 million sorted cells were examined across all samples, and the number of cells per subset was strongly correlated with RNA yield. Regulatory and stem cell-like memory subsets were obtained from only 8 patients and roughly eight healthy donors, while naive and central memory subsets were obtained from all 30 or so donors. In the study, recently diagnosed type 1 diabetes patients and matched healthy donors were compared on the TCRB repertoires of their sorted circulating CD4+ T cell subsets. Overall results and qualifications from the work: Because small numbers of individuals were included in the HLA sub-analyses, any influence of HLA type on TCRB rearrangement was left unresolved. In all four CD4+ subsets, TCRB CDR3 length was moderately but significantly shorter in type 1 diabetes patients. Naive, central memory and regulatory TCRB repertoires appeared more similar among patients than among healthy donors. Because cDNA was sequenced instead of genomic DNA, activated cells with high expression could be over-represented, although the groups did not differ in activation or CD3 levels. Fewer insertions and more nucleotide deletions at VDJ recombination sites were observed in patients with type 1 diabetes, implying thymic rearrangement abnormalities. Shorter templates might be favored by PCR, yet because patient and control samples were amplified and corrected together, any such skew would affect both groups equally.

The junction shows trimming of 0 bases on V and 7 bases on J, plus 11 bases between the germline ends. CDR1 and CDR2, looked up from the germline V gene (reference sequence), are SGHNT and YYREEE. The CDR3 contains 14 residues, cysteine and phenylalanine counted. Only the CDR3 DNA stays, 42 bases, in frame from base 1. As concerns this clone: Its antigen has not been determined. No much larger clone is present one base from it, and per-base qualities are unavailable.

Each donor gave one peripheral blood draw, approximately 110 mL on average, collected into heparinised tubes. Using a panel that included CD45RO, CCR7, CD25, CD127, CD95 and CD27, naive, central memory, regulatory and stem cell-like memory CD4+ T cells were sorted on a BD FACSAria II. All sorted populations exceeded 95% purity. PBMCs were isolated immediately by Lymphoprep density gradient centrifugation and stained directly without culture. Samples were stained and sorted in pairs, with one healthy donor and one patient per experiment, so that batch effects were minimized. The High Capacity cDNA Reverse Transcription Kit was used to reverse transcribe all of the isolated RNA, meaning that expressed TCRB transcripts were what got sequenced. Naive, central memory and regulatory T cell samples underwent deep immunoSEQ sequencing, averaging around 3.7 million total reads per sample. Sorted cells were lysed in RLT buffer, and RNA was extracted using DNase-treated RNeasy Micro or Mini kits according to cell number. To prevent cross-contamination, each cell subset was processed individually, whereas patient and healthy donor samples were processed jointly. TCRB sequences were amplified from cDNA with the immunoSEQ multiplex PCR, producing 87-bp fragments spanning the CDR3 region. Sequencing of the amplicons was done on the Illumina HiSeq platform. The source study handled its data this way. Synthetic template baselines were used to correct PCR bias computationally, reads within Hamming distance 2 were collapsed together, and singletons that could not be merged were discarded. Reads were aligned to IMGT to assign V, D and J genes, CDR3 length, and insertions or deletions at six rearrangement sites. Clonotype counts were normalized to sorted cell number within each subset before computing true diversity and Gini coefficients with the tcR R package. Repertoire sharing was quantified using the overlap coefficient calculated on TCRB nucleotide sequences. Out-of-frame TCRB sequences from naive cells were analyzed to stand in for the pre-selection repertoire. The source is immuneACCESS, and TCRdb retained only in-frame sequences with V and J called. Part of the clones is not carried over; for the studies checked, unresolved V genes explain less than half of this, and the remainder is unexplained. The DNA was the basis for D and trimming; V, J and clone size are from that table. This sample gives some 290,000 clones in total; 13% to 15% of them show up just once. Over 0.015% of the sample comes from the top ten.

The sequence links TRBV5-4 to TRBJ2-1; TRBD2 is perhaps the D gene, given 5 matching bases. The clonotype comes from a young man with type 1 diabetes. Sequencing was performed on naive CD4+ T cells from blood. This specimen's cell subset or site label, per the study, means: true naive CD4+ T cells. The DNA sequence is TGTGCCAGCAGCTTGGGACCTAGGGAGAATGAGCAGTTCTTC. This encodes CASSLGPRENEQFF.